The 15 T cell receptor beta chains presented below share a single source sample, sequenced in a study of CD8 T cells in ankylosing spondylitis. One entry per CDR3 protein results from TCRdb running MiXCR on the 5' RACE reads. The repertoire holds some 8,600 distinct CDR3 sequences, with roughly 3.9% as singletons. Sequenced material: blood, either unsorted or a sorted T cell fraction (not recorded which). The origin of the receptors is a female donor with ankylosing spondylitis or in good health (not recorded which).

This clonotype was counted many times. The chain couples TRBV9 to TRBJ2-5; the match to TRBD1 covers 10 bases. Germline-derived CDR1 and CDR2 are SGDLS and YYNGEE. The CDR3 totals 17 residues. After removal of 0 bases from V and 4 bases from J, the junction contained 9 bases not matched to a gene. The CDR3 DNA is TGTGCCAGCAGCGTAGCCAGGGACAGGGGAGATTTAGAGACCCAGTACTTC. It encodes CASSVARDRGDLETQYF.

This clonotype was recorded at least ten times. The chain is built from TRBV9 and TRBJ2-7; possibly TRBD1 or TRBD2 for D (5 bases each). The V gene lost 0 bases and the J gene lost 5 bases, with 9 bases spanning the gap. CDR1 SGDLS and CDR2 YYNGEE come from the germline V gene. The CDR3 contains 13 residues. DNA of the CDR3: TGTGCCAGCAGCGTAGGTGTGGGGGACGAGCAGTACTTC. Translation gives CASSVGVGDEQYF.

This clonotype is categorized as medium-sized. V and J are TRBV9 and TRBJ2-3; 10 bases agree with TRBD2. CDR1 is SGDLS and CDR2 is YYNGEE in the germline V gene. The CDR3 consists of 18 residues. V shed 0 bases, J shed 2 bases, and the junction held 9 bases outside the gene matches. The CDR3 DNA reads as TGTGCCAGCAGCGTAGGCATCGGAGCGGGGGGGCTCACAGATACGCAGTATTTT. Translating it yields CASSVGIGAGGLTDTQYF.

This clonotype qualifies as medium-sized. The chain is built from TRBV9 and TRBJ2-7, with D uncertain. This CDR3 has 13 residues. Per germline, CDR1 SGDLS and CDR2 YYNGEE. Trimming removed 0 bases at V and 4 bases at J, with 8 bases between. Here the CDR3 reads CASSVVDGYEQYF. The CDR3 nucleotides read TGTGCCAGCAGCGTAGTAGACGGATACGAGCAGTACTTC.

This clonotype showed up many times. The rearrangement links TRBV9 to TRBJ1-2; 8 bases agree with TRBD1. Germline values: CDR1 SGDLS, CDR2 YYNGEE. The CDR3 is made up of 15 amino acids. Trimming removed 0 bases from V and 2 bases from J; junction bases left unmatched: 3. CDR3 sequence reads: CASSVDDRGNYGYTF. Written as DNA, the CDR3 is TGTGCCAGCAGCGTAGATGACAGGGGAAACTATGGCTACACCTTC.

By frequency in the sample, this clonotype is medium-sized. The V and J genes are TRBV9 and TRBJ1-2, with D possibly TRBD1 on 6 matching bases. CDR3 length equals 14 residues. CDR1 SGDLS and CDR2 YYNGEE come from the germline V gene. Trimming left V 5 bases short and J 1 base short, with 12 bases between. In nucleotides, the CDR3 is TGTGCCAGCAGTGAGACACAGGGTAACTATGGCTACACCTTC. Translating it yields CASSETQGNYGYTF.

This clonotype was counted at least ten times. The chain couples TRBV9 to TRBJ2-3, with a tentative D call TRBD1 (7 bases). In germline, CDR1 is SGDLS, CDR2 YYNGEE. The germline V and J ends were trimmed by 2 bases and 0 bases, with 16 bases remaining between them. This CDR3 comprises 17 residues. CDR3 protein: CASSVGRGRKSTDTQYF. The CDR3, as DNA: TGTGCCAGCAGCGTCGGCAGGGGGAGGAAAAGCACAGATACGCAGTATTTT.

This clonotype was picked up many times. The CDR3 region is CASSGNSGGYEQYF. The CDR3 region has the DNA TGTGCCAGCAGCGGGAACAGCGGGGGCTACGAGCAGTACTTC. The chain joins TRBV9 to TRBJ2-7; 8 nucleotides align to TRBD2. The CDR3 is made up of 14 amino acids. Unmatched junction bases numbered 5, after V lost 3 bases and J lost 3 bases. Per germline, CDR1 SGDLS and CDR2 YYNGEE.

This chain links TRBV9 with TRBJ2-3, with D maybe TRBD2 (7 bases). Per germline, CDR1 SGDLS and CDR2 YYNGEE. The CDR3 runs 15 residues. V was cut by 0 bases and J by 2 bases, with 10 bases left in between. The CDR3 DNA reads as TGTGCCAGCAGCGTAGGCGGGGGCTTCACAGATACGCAGTATTTT. Amino acids: CASSVGGGFTDTQYF.

This clonotype was found many times. The V gene is TRBV9, the J gene TRBJ2-1, with 7 bases identical to TRBD1. Germline values: CDR1 SGDLS, CDR2 YYNGEE. V gave up 3 bases and J gave up 4 bases; unmatched junction bases: 7. This CDR3 region has 15 residues. The CDR3 DNA reads TGTGCCAGCAGCGCTCAGCAGGGACAGTACAATGAGCAGTTCTTC. This codes for CASSAQQGQYNEQFF. Drawing the rest from reference TRBV9 and TRBJ2-1, the complete variable domain is DSGVTQTPKHLITATGQRVTLRCSPRSGDLSVYWYQQSLDQGLQFLIQYYNGEERAKGNILERFSAQQFPDLHSELNLSSLELGDSALYFCASSAQQGQYNEQFFGPGTRLTVL.

This clonotype is classed as medium-sized (0.01 to 0.1%). For the CDR3, the DNA is TGTGCCAGCAGCGTTCGTGCAGATACGCAGTATTTT. This gives the protein CASSVRADTQYF. This rearrangement joins TRBV9 to TRBJ2-3; no reliable D call. The V gene lost 2 bases and the J gene lost 4 bases, with 5 bases spanning the gap. This CDR3 spans 12 amino acids. Germline V gene data show CDR1 as SGDLS and CDR2 as YYNGEE.

This clonotype was found many times. The chain employs TRBV9 and TRBJ1-1; TRBD1 is a possible D gene (5 bases). This CDR3 has 16 residues. Per germline, CDR1 SGDLS and CDR2 YYNGEE. V was cut by 4 bases and J by 5 bases, with 21 bases left in between. CDR3 loop: CASSLLRSQEGTEAFF. The CDR3, as DNA: TGTGCCAGCAGCCTACTAAGAAGTCAGGAGGGGACTGAAGCTTTCTTT. The full variable domain, in which reference TRBV9 and TRBJ1-1 provide the parts outside the CDR3, is DSGVTQTPKHLITATGQRVTLRCSPRSGDLSVYWYQQSLDQGLQFLIQYYNGEERAKGNILERFSAQQFPDLHSELNLSSLELGDSALYFCASSLLRSQEGTEAFFGQGTRLTVV.

Sample share makes this clonotype medium-sized. The V and J genes are TRBV9 and TRBJ2-2, with 8 bases fitting TRBD1. With V trimmed by 3 bases and J by 4 bases, 5 bases remained unmatched. This CDR3 comprises 15 residues. In germline, CDR1 is SGDLS, CDR2 YYNGEE. The CDR3 DNA is TGTGCCAGCAGCGCACAGGGGGATGCCACCGGGGAGCTGTTTTTT. Protein product: CASSAQGDATGELFF.

This clonotype was seen ten or more times. The chain links TRBV9 to TRBJ2-3, with D possibly called TRBD1 or TRBD2 (7 bases each). The CDR3 consists of 15 residues. In germline, CDR1 is SGDLS, CDR2 YYNGEE. V lost 4 bases to trimming and J lost 2 bases, with 14 bases between them. As DNA, the CDR3 is TGTGCCAGCAGCCCCCAGGGGGGGTACACAGATACGCAGTATTTT. Amino acid sequence: CASSPQGGYTDTQYF.

By frequency in the sample, this clonotype is medium-sized. The V and J genes are TRBV9 and TRBJ2-3; the match to TRBD2 covers 11 bases. This CDR3 contains 15 residues. Looked up from germline, CDR1 is SGDLS and CDR2 is YYNGEE. The trim removed 6 bases at V and 2 bases at J, leaving 5 bases unmatched. The CDR3 here is CASTATSGITDTQYF. CDR3 sequence (DNA): TGTGCCAGCACCGCGACTAGCGGGATCACAGATACGCAGTATTTT.